The entry below gives a single TCR beta chain sequence along with its context. Judged by its sample share, this clone qualifies as medium-sized (0.01 to 0.1%). Its antigen remains unidentified. Base qualities were left out, and no much larger clone turns up one base away. This entry belongs to a study of PD-1 blockade in classical Hodgkin lymphoma (dated by TCRdb to about 2020). Regarding the research as a whole: Nivolumab dosing was 3 mg/kg intravenously every 2 weeks, continuing until either disease progression or unacceptable toxicity. The study used TCR beta sequencing and CyTOF to define a peripheral blood immune signature of response to PD-1 blockade in classical Hodgkin lymphoma. Findings and caveats that apply to the study as a whole: The study covered only a single clinical trial cohort, and the causes of the repertoire differences, possibly disease activity or prior therapy, were still not defined. By C4D1, a significant rise was seen in CD4+ TCR diversity but not in CD8+ TCR diversity (p=0.0027 vs p=0.16), and the rise was most apparent among complete responders (p=0.02). Diversity was lower in patients who began nivolumab less than 1 year after ASCT, so these patients were left out of later analyses to avoid confounding by immune reconstitution. Among trial patients, those achieving complete response had baseline diversity similar to that of newly diagnosed patients, while diversity was significantly lower in partial responders and progressors. Baseline TCR diversity was reported to be lower in newly diagnosed patients than in healthy donors, and even lower in relapsed/refractory patients.

In the germline V gene (reference sequence), CDR1 corresponds to LNHDA and CDR2 to SQIVND. The CDR3, from cysteine to phenylalanine, totals 13 residues. Just the 39-base CDR3 DNA is kept, in frame starting at base 1. V sheds 0 bases and J sheds 4 bases, leaving 7 bases between their ends. The time point label for this specimen denotes: cycle 4 day 1 (C4D1), after six to seven weeks of nivolumab. All trial patients had relapsed after autologous stem cell transplantation, with cohorts A, B and C differing in prior brentuximab vedotin exposure. A total of 50 to 70 patients with relapsed/refractory classical Hodgkin lymphoma made up the trial cohort, and each patient's best overall response was complete response, partial response or progressive disease. In the multi-cohort phase II CheckMate 205 trial, trial patients received single-agent nivolumab. Best overall response was determined by an independent review committee according to the 2007 International Working Group response criteria. Trial PBMCs were collected immediately before nivolumab initiation (C1D1) and during therapy at cycle 2 day 1 and cycle 4 day 1. Peripheral blood was collected in 8 mL Vacutainer Cell Preparation Tubes, from which PBMCs were isolated by centrifugation and then cryopreserved.

The Qiagen DNeasy kit was used to extract genomic DNA from unsorted PBMCs and from the negatively selected CD4+ and CD8+ fractions. TCR beta CDR3 regions were amplified by immunoSEQ multiplex PCR using primers annealing to V and J segments. A synthetic immune receptor repertoire was used to minimize amplification bias, and any remaining bias was removed computationally after sequencing. The paper's processing steps were these. Custom Python scripts were used to quantify repertoire diversity as the Shannon entropy index. Unsorted, CD4+ and CD8+ repertoires were analyzed separately, except in combined analyses where CD4+ and CD8+ sequences were merged in silico. Clonal expansion was defined as at least a 2-fold frequency increase after treatment relative to C1D1, with a pseudocount of 0.5 for undetected baseline clones. Clones with 0 or 1 copy at C1D1 were defined as singleton clones, while clones with 2 or more copies were defined as non-singleton clones. Clones expanded in unsorted samples were labelled as CD4+, CD8+ or unknown by matching protein sequences in sorted samples from the same patient. Diversity changes from C1D1 to C4D1 were tested in paired samples using Wilcoxon tests. TCRdb re-hosts the immuneACCESS table, in-frame sequences only. Its copies lack some clones; in the studies checked, an unresolved V gene accounts for under half of them, and the cause for the rest is not known. Clone size and V and J calls were adopted from that table, with D and trimming inferred from the DNA. In this sample the table shows 45,000 to 60,000 clones, roughly 80% of which occur a single time. The ten largest clones represent under 20% of the sample.

The sequencing used peripheral blood mononuclear cells (PBMCs), collected before the fourth cycle of nivolumab. The chain links TRBV19 with TRBJ2-7; a confident D gene designation cannot be given. The source of this sequence is a human donor with classical Hodgkin lymphoma. The CDR3 sequence is CASSIDRPYEQYF. DNA sequence: TGTGCCAGTAGTATAGACAGGCCTTACGAGCAGTACTTC.